Shown below are 20 T cell receptor beta chains from a single sample sequenced in a study of CD8 T cells in ankylosing spondylitis. Study-wide findings and caveats: For ankylosing spondylitis blood, a TCR beta motif of seven to nine highly homologous variants appeared characteristic.

These TCRs are of unknown antigen specificity. A single record per CDR3 protein comes from TCRdb applying MiXCR to the 5' RACE reads. The sample holds about 330,000 distinct CDR3 sequences; 6.5% to 10% are singletons and the top ten take 14% to 15%. Material: blood, either unsorted or a sorted T cell fraction (not recorded which). Receptor source: a male donor with ankylosing spondylitis.

The V gene is TRBV20-1, the J gene TRBJ2-7; 8 nucleotides align to TRBD2. CDR1 and CDR2 (germline): DFQATT, SNEGSKA (reference sequence). The CDR3 totals 13 residues. For the CDR3, the DNA is TGCGCCACGAGCGGGGGAAGAGGATACGAGCAGTACTTC. Translation gives CATSGGRGYEQYF.

J is TRBJ2-6 and V is TRBV5-1; possible D gene TRBD1, 6 bases. The CDR3 contains 16 residues. Germline CDR1 is SGHRS and CDR2 is YFSETQ. V was shortened by 6 bases and J by 0 bases, with 13 bases between the two germline ends. The CDR3 sequence: CASMLTGSSGANVLTF. CDR3 DNA: TGCGCCAGCATGCTGACAGGATCCTCTGGGGCCAACGTCCTGACTTTC.

This clonotype was observed a few times. V and J are TRBV9 and TRBJ2-3, with D possibly being TRBD1 (6 bases). Trimming removed 3 bases at V and 4 bases at J, with 9 bases between. The CDR3 contains 13 residues. Germline CDR1 SGDLS, CDR2 YYNGEE. In DNA, the CDR3 is TGTGCCAGCAGCGCAGGGGTACCAGATACGCAGTATTTT. Translation: CASSAGVPDTQYF.

This clonotype has just a few counts. The rearrangement links TRBV5-1 to TRBJ2-7, with TRBD2 identical over 14 bases. CDR1 SGHRS and CDR2 YFSETQ come from the germline V gene. This CDR3 has 16 amino acids. The V gene end was trimmed by 0 bases and the J gene end by 7 bases; junction bases not matched to a gene: 6. The CDR3: CASSLGGTSGRDEQYF. DNA for the CDR3: TGCGCCAGCAGCTTGGGCGGGACTAGCGGGAGAGATGAGCAGTACTTC. The full variable domain, rest sourced from reference TRBV5-1 and TRBJ2-7, is KAGVTQTPRYLIKTRGQQVTLSCSPISGHRSVSWYQQTPGQGLQFLFEYFSETQRNKGNFPGRFSGRQFSNSRSEMNVSTLELGDSALYLCASSLGGTSGRDEQYFGPGTRLTVT.

The sample holds many counts of this clonotype. J is TRBJ2-7 and V is TRBV29-1; D may be TRBD2 (5 bases). The V gene's germline CDR1 is SQVTM and CDR2 ANQGSEA. This CDR3 is built from 14 residues. V was clipped by 5 bases and J by 1 base, with 15 bases between them. The CDR3: CSVLDLGSSYEQYF. In DNA, the CDR3 is TGCAGCGTTTTAGATTTAGGGAGTTCCTACGAGCAGTACTTC.

V is TRBV7-9 and J is TRBJ1-6, with 7 bases matching TRBD1. Per germline, CDR1 SEHNR and CDR2 FQNEAQ (reference sequence). This CDR3 contains 16 residues. J lost 2 bases, V lost 5 bases, and 6 bases had no gene match. The CDR3 bases are TGTGCCAGCAGCCCTCCCGGGACAGCCTATAATTCACCCCTCCACTTT. Amino acid sequence: CASSPPGTAYNSPLHF. The complete variable domain, with remaining parts taken from reference TRBV7-9 and TRBJ1-6, reads DTGVSQNPRHKITKRGQNVTFRCDPISEHNRLYWYRQTLGQGPEFLTYFQNEAQLEKSRLLSDRFSAERPKGSFSTLEIQRTEQGDSAMYLCASSPPGTAYNSPLHFGNGTRLTVT.

This clonotype was observed a handful of times. V usage is TRBV12-3 or TRBV12-4 and J usage is TRBJ2-1; weak D call: TRBD2 (5 bases). The CDR3 spans 15 residues. Between the trimmed V and J ends, which lost 2 bases and 3 bases, there was a span of 11 bases. CDR3 in DNA: TGTGCCAGCAGTTTATGGCGGGTATACTACAATGAGCAGTTCTTC. This sequence encodes CASSLWRVYYNEQFF.

This clonotype was seen ten or more times. The chain has TRBV5-1 and TRBJ1-1; D remains unclear. V lost 1 base, J lost 3 bases, and 10 bases lay in between. The CDR3 has 14 amino acids. Germline V gene data show CDR1 as SGHRS and CDR2 as YFSETQ. This CDR3 is CASSLYRGDTEAFF. Written as DNA, the CDR3 is TGCGCCAGCAGCTTGTACCGCGGGGACACTGAAGCTTTCTTT.

The CDR3 sequence is CSAYSRVTGELFF. The CDR3 coding sequence is TGCAGTGCCTATTCGAGAGTAACCGGGGAGCTGTTTTTT. V gene TRBV20-1 combines with J gene TRBJ2-2; no reliable D call. Germline V gene lookup returns CDR1 DFQATT and CDR2 SNEGSKA (reference sequence). There are 13 residues in the CDR3. V lost 6 bases and J 5 bases, leaving 13 bases between the germline ends.

This clonotype was detected many times. The V call is TRBV29-1, the J call TRBJ2-7; 7 bases are shared with TRBD1. Germline V CDR1 and CDR2: SQVTM, ANQGSEA. With V trimmed by 6 bases and J by 7 bases, 21 bases remained unmatched. The CDR3 runs 16 residues. As DNA, the CDR3 is TGCAGCGTCAACTCGTTGTTAGGAGAGGGGGCCTGGGAGCAGTACTTC. Protein sequence: CSVNSLLGEGAWEQYF.

A few counts support this clonotype. This chain links TRBV7-3 with TRBJ2-7, with D perhaps TRBD1 (5 bases). The ends were cut back, 3 bases at V and 2 bases at J, with 11 bases in the middle. The CDR3 runs to 14 residues. Germline values: CDR1 SGHTA, CDR2 FQGTGA. The CDR3 protein is CASSFRPGTYEQYF. CDR3 nucleotides: TGTGCCAGCAGCTTCCGACCAGGGACCTACGAGCAGTACTTC.

This clonotype has only a few counts. J is TRBJ2-7 and V is TRBV18, with TRBD2 matching 9 bases. The germline V gene has CDR1 KGHSH and CDR2 LQKENI. The CDR3 has 15 residues. The V segment lost 3 bases and the J segment 2 bases; nucleotides outside the gene matches: 5. CDR3 in DNA: TGTGCCAGCTCACCGGTAGCGGGGGCGACCTACGAGCAGTACTTC. Its translation: CASSPVAGATYEQYF. Together with reference TRBV18 and TRBJ2-7, the CDR3 gives the full variable domain: NAGVMQNPRHLVRRRGQEARLRCSPMKGHSHVYWYRQLPEEGLKFMVYLQKENIIDESGMPKERFSAEFPKEGPSILRIQQVVRGDSAAYFCASSPVAGATYEQYFGPGTRLTVT.

V usage is TRBV24-1 and J usage is TRBJ1-5; D ambiguous. Trimming stripped 5 bases from V and 1 base from J, with 5 bases between. Looked up from germline, CDR1 is KGHDR and CDR2 is SFDVKD. The CDR3 is made up of 13 amino acids. CDR3 bases: TGTGCCACCAGTGCGGGCAGCAATCAGCCCCAGCATTTT. It yields the protein CATSAGSNQPQHF.

The CDR3 DNA follows: TGTGCCACCAGCAAAGAGGGGCGGCAGCCCCAGCATTTT. Encoded protein: CATSKEGRQPQHF. V gene TRBV15 combines with J gene TRBJ1-5; TRBD1 is a possible D gene (5 bases). CDR1 and CDR2 (germline): LNHNV, YYDKDF (reference sequence). The CDR3 has 13 amino acids. V was pared by 4 bases and J by 7 bases, with 11 bases between. Looking up the rest from reference TRBV15 and TRBJ1-5 gives the full variable domain: DAMVIQNPRYQVTQFGKPVTLSCSQTLNHNVMYWYQQKSSQAPKLLFHYYDKDFNNEADTPDNFQSRRPNTSFCFLDIRSPGLGDTAMYLCATSKEGRQPQHFGDGTRLSIL.

This clonotype was seen ten or more times. V usage is TRBV10-3 and J usage is TRBJ2-2; D is undetermined. The V end was cut by 7 bases, the J end by 6 bases, with 12 bases between. CDR1 is ENHRY and CDR2 is SYGVKD in the germline V gene. The CDR3 covers 13 residues. CDR3 sequence (DNA): TGTGCCATCAAAGGCCCGGGTCCCGGGGAGCTGTTTTTT. This encodes CAIKGPGPGELFF.

Of note for this clonotype: A read error may explain this, as a much larger clone is one base away. The V and J genes are TRBV28 and TRBJ2-1; 8 nucleotides agree with TRBD2. The germline CDR1 and CDR2 sequences are MDHEN and SYDVKM. J was trimmed by 9 bases and V by 7 bases; bases with no gene match: 5. CDR3 length: 12 residues. The CDR3, as DNA: TGTGCCAGCAACCGGGGGGGCTGTGAGCAGTTCTTC. Its translation: CASNRGGCEQFF.

The CDR3 DNA reads as TGTGCCAGCAGCTCCACAAGAAATCAGCCCCAGCATTTT. Amino acid sequence: CASSSTRNQPQHF. The J gene is TRBJ1-5, the V gene TRBV3-1; no clear D gene. With 5 bases removed from V and 4 bases from J, the gap between germline ends came to 9 bases. The germline gives CDR1 LGHDT, CDR2 YNNKEL (reference sequence). The CDR3 consists of 13 residues.

The rearrangement uses TRBV12-3 or TRBV12-4 and TRBJ2-1, with D possibly being TRBD1 or TRBD2 (5 bases each). With 11 bases removed from V and 9 bases from J, the gap between germline ends came to 23 bases. The CDR3 loop spans 14 amino acids. This CDR3 is CAAGVGRAVGEQFF. Here the CDR3 DNA reads TGTGCCGCCGGGGTGGGCAGGGCCGTTGGTGAGCAGTTCTTC.

CDR3 loop: CASRTGGKGYTF. CDR3 coding DNA: TGTGCCAGCAGAACAGGGGGAAAAGGCTACACCTTC. The chain links TRBV6-5 to TRBJ1-2; TRBD1 aligns across 8 bases. Germline-derived CDR1 and CDR2 are MNHEY and SVGAGI. There are 12 residues in the CDR3. V lost 6 bases and J lost 8; bases outside the gene matches: 5.

This clonotype appeared a few times. The chain carries TRBV4-3 and TRBJ2-7, with a possible D match to TRBD1 (6 bases). With 1 base removed from V and 3 bases from J, the gap between germline ends came to 10 bases. The CDR3 runs 14 residues. CDR1 is LGHNA and CDR2 is YSLEER in the germline V gene. Here the CDR3 DNA reads TGCGCCAGCAGCCAAGGTCTGACAGGCTACGAGCAGTACTTC. This encodes CASSQGLTGYEQYF.